This T cell receptor beta chain originates from a study of cytomegalovirus exposure and HLA in healthy donors (dated by TCRdb to 2017 to 2019). About the investigation overall: The approximately 710 repertoires of the first cohort and the roughly 120 validation repertoires were produced on the same platform, according to a later analysis. The study aimed to test whether signatures of past pathogen exposure could be identified by cataloging public T cell receptors. Besides the first cohort of around 670 subjects, a separate validation cohort made up of 120 different subjects was used. To predict cytomegalovirus infection status, the study combined high-throughput TCR immunosequencing, statistical association of individual TCRs with disease status, and machine learning.

Libraries were constructed by the immunoSEQ multiplex PCR assay. From the authors' description of their analysis: A statistical classification framework was built to diagnose cytomegalovirus status from the catalog of TCR beta chain sequences. TCRdb took this table from immuneACCESS and kept in-frame rearrangements with V and J called. Such tables lack part of the clones; where checked against another copy, unresolved V genes explain under half of the gap, and the rest is unexplained. V and J calls and clone size are copied from that table; D and trimming were computed from the DNA. This sample comprises about 220,000 clones, around nine tenths of them detected only once. In total, the top ten clones hold approximately 1% of the sample. As concerns this clone: No cognate antigen has been identified for it. No much larger clone is present one base from it, and per-base qualities are unavailable.

Summary of the overall study and its limitations: Most TCR sequences were seen in very few donors, while some public TCRs were found in many individuals. Of the cluster scores, about 94% were above 0 in a later analysis, which found that TCRs clustered in the first cohort also tended to co-occur in the 120 validation repertoires. The study listed 150 to 200 TCR beta chains as associated with cytomegalovirus. A later analysis had no HLA typing for the validation cohort, so co-occurrence there was scored across all 110 or so repertoires. The classifier was reported to diagnose cytomegalovirus status with high specificity and sensitivity in both the original cohort and the validation cohort. The authors suggested that the approach could potentially be generalized to other disease states and immunological phenotypes. A few of the identified cytomegalovirus-associated TCR beta chains were confirmed in vitro to be specific for cytomegalovirus antigens.

Donors formed part of the validation cohort, which comprised over a hundred subjects and was distinct from the first cohort of over 500 subjects. Trimming removed 0 bases from V and 0 bases from J, leaving 6 bases between the germline ends. The CDR1 and CDR2 encoded by the germline V gene are SGHVS and FNYEAQ. The CDR3 runs 14 amino acids, cysteine and phenylalanine included. Only the CDR3 DNA is retained, 42 bases long and in frame from the first base. The source is a young woman in good health and CMV-seronegative. The rearranged segments are TRBV7-6 and TRBJ2-7, with no reliable assignment of the D segment. The specimen sequenced was PBMCs. The CDR3 corresponds to CASSLAGNSYEQYF. The sequenced DNA is TGTGCCAGCAGCTTAGCGGGCAACTCCTACGAGCAGTACTTC. The full variable domain, completed from the reference TRBV7-6 and TRBJ2-7 proteins outside the CDR3, reads GAGVSQSPRYKVTKRGQDVALRCDPISGHVSLYWYRQALGQGPEFLTYFNYEAQQDKSGLPNDRFSAERPEGSISTLTIQRTEQRDSAMYRCASSLAGNSYEQYFGPGTRLTVT.